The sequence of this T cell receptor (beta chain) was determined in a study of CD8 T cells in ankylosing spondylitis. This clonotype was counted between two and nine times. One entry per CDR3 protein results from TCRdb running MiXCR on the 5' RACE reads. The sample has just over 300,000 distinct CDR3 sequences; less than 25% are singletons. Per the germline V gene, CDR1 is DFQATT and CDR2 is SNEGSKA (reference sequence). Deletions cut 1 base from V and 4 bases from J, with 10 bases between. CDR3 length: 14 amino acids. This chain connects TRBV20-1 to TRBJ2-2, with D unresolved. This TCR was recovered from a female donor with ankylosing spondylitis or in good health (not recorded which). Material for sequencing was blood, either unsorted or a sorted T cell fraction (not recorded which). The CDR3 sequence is CSARGRAATGELFF. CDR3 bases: TGCAGTGCTAGAGGAAGGGCAGCCACCGGGGAGCTGTTTTTT.